This record covers a single TCR beta chain. There are 14 residues in the CDR3. Germline CDR1 MDHEN, CDR2 SYDVKM. V was cut by 2 bases and J by 4 bases, with 9 bases left in between. The sample originates from a study of PD-L1 blockade in urothelial cancer. Study summary: Atezolizumab (1,200 mg intravenously every 3 weeks) began at some point between 2014 and 2016 for patients.

Profiling relied on immunoSEQ multiplex PCR, and the TCRdb table lists in-frame clones only, not all of them. The sample gives around 30,000 clones, 65% to 90% of which show up once; just over 2% is in the top ten. Individual patients had between 1 and 8 samples, taken pretreatment and on-treatment. The chain couples TRBV28 to TRBJ1-3; D call uncertain. This clonotype was sampled from a man aged 45-60 years with urothelial cancer. Material: PBMCs, obtained around atezolizumab (anti-PD-L1) treatment. The CDR3 DNA sequence: TGTGCCAGCAGTTTAGGAGTTACCGGAAACACCATATATTTT. Residues: CASSLGVTGNTIYF. The whole variable domain, filled in from reference TRBV28 and TRBJ1-3, reads DVKVTQSSRYLVKRTGEKVFLECVQDMDHENMFWYRQDPGLGLRLIYFSYDVKMKEKGDIPEGYSVSREKKERFSLILESASTNQTSMYLCASSLGVTGNTIYFGEGSWLTVV.